The 24 T cell receptor beta chains in this list originate from one sample, sequenced in a study of blood T cell repertoires in COVID-19. The method was immunoSEQ multiplex PCR; TCRdb's version includes in-frame clones alone and lacks a portion of them. The sample records roughly 100,000 clones, approximately 77% being singletons. The sequencing input was peripheral blood. The receptors here all came from a woman at least 80 years old with acute or convalescent COVID-19.

The chain employs TRBV4-3 and TRBJ2-5, with D possibly being TRBD1 (6 bases). V was pared by 4 bases and J by 4 bases, with 10 bases between. Germline V gives CDR1 LGHNA, CDR2 YSLEER. CDR3 length equals 13 residues. CDR3 in DNA: TGCGCCAGCAGCCGTGACAGGCGAGAGACCCAGTACTTC. This sequence encodes CASSRDRRETQYF.

The chain employs TRBV4-2 and TRBJ1-1; 11 nucleotides match TRBD1. This CDR3 is built from 16 residues. CDR1 and CDR2 from the germline V gene are LGHNA and YNFKEQ. V lost 1 base and J lost 4; bases outside the gene matches: 5. The CDR3 loop is CASSQGGQGAVTEAFF. CDR3 nucleotides: TGTGCCAGCAGCCAAGGAGGACAGGGGGCTGTCACTGAAGCTTTCTTT.

This chain joins TRBV2 and TRBJ1-5; the match to TRBD1 covers 8 bases. Per germline, CDR1 SNHLY and CDR2 FYNNEI. The CDR3 is 14 residues long. V was pared by 6 bases and J by 5 bases, with 6 bases of the junction left unmatched. The DNA for the CDR3 is TGTGCCAGCAGCGGATCAGGGGGCTATCAGCCCCAGCATTTT. Protein sequence: CASSGSGGYQPQHF.

The gene calls are TRBV10-2 and TRBJ1-5; D ambiguous. The CDR3 is 12 residues long. The ends were cut back, 6 bases at V and 7 bases at J, with 10 bases in the middle. Germline loops: CDR1 WSHSY, CDR2 SAAADI. This CDR3 is CASREVGQPQHF. The CDR3 bases are TGCGCCAGCAGGGAGGTCGGGCAGCCCCAGCATTTT.

The chain carries TRBV30 and TRBJ1-2; 9 nucleotides align to TRBD1. Germline V gene lookup returns CDR1 GTSNPN and CDR2 SVGIG (reference sequence). Losses at the gene ends were 7 bases for V and 4 bases for J; bases not matched to a gene: 1. The CDR3 runs to 11 residues. CDR3 protein: CASGQGYGYTF. The CDR3 DNA reads as TGTGCCTCGGGACAGGGCTATGGCTACACCTTC.

The chain couples TRBV6-2 or TRBV6-3 to TRBJ1-1; D unresolved. Trimming cost V 5 bases and J 3 bases, with 10 bases left between them. Looked up from germline, CDR1 is MNHEY and CDR2 is SVGEGT. The length of the CDR3 is 13 residues. For the CDR3, the DNA is TGTGCCAGCAGTCCCCCGAGGGACACTGAAGCTTTCTTT. Translating it yields CASSPPRDTEAFF.

This sequence joins TRBV18 and TRBJ1-1; TRBD1 is a possible D gene (5 bases). Germline V CDR1 and CDR2: KGHSH, LQKENI. Trimming pared 1 base from V and 5 bases from J, leaving 14 bases between. The CDR3 is made up of 15 amino acids. CDR3 sequence (DNA): TGTGCCAGCTCACCACTAGGCGGGCGGGGGACTGAAGCTTTCTTT. Translated, it gives CASSPLGGRGTEAFF.

This chain links TRBV4-2 with TRBJ2-3; weak D call: TRBD2 (6 bases). The ends were cut back, 0 bases at V and 5 bases at J, with 15 bases in the middle. Per germline, CDR1 LGHNA and CDR2 YNFKEQ. The CDR3 extends over 16 amino acids. This chain's CDR3 is CASSQEGTSRQDTQYF. The CDR3, as DNA: TGTGCCAGCAGCCAAGAGGGGACTTCCCGGCAAGATACGCAGTATTTT.

The rearrangement uses TRBV19 and TRBJ2-7; D is unclear. CDR1 is LNHDA and CDR2 is SQIVND in the germline V gene (reference sequence). V was shortened by 4 bases and J by 0 bases, with 16 bases between the two germline ends. This CDR3 spans 16 amino acids. CDR3 coding DNA: TGTGCCAGTAGTAATCAACATGAATCAGGCTCCTACGAGCAGTACTTC. Its protein is CASSNQHESGSYEQYF.

J is TRBJ1-6 and V is TRBV7-2, with unresolved D. The CDR3 sequence is 16 residues long. V lost 2 bases and J 7 bases, leaving 15 bases between the germline ends. The germline V gene encodes CDR1 SGHTA and CDR2 FQGNSA. CDR3: CASSLQAPGGNSPLHF. Written as DNA, the CDR3 is TGTGCCAGCAGCTTACAGGCCCCGGGAGGGAATTCACCCCTCCACTTT.

A word on this clone: Other DNA variants within this sample encode the same CDR3. The chain couples TRBV7-9 to TRBJ2-5, with 10 bases matching TRBD1. Trimming took 2 bases from V and 2 from J; bases not matched to a gene: 5. The germline V gene has CDR1 SEHNR and CDR2 FQNEAQ (reference sequence). The CDR3 has 16 residues. CDR3 residues: CASSLSGTGVQETQYF. The CDR3 bases are TGTGCCAGCAGCTTATCTGGGACAGGGGTACAAGAGACCCAGTACTTC. Full variable domain (rest looked up from reference TRBV7-9 and TRBJ2-5): DTGVSQNPRHKITKRGQNVTFRCDPISEHNRLYWYRQTLGQGPEFLTYFQNEAQLEKSRLLSDRFSAERPKGSFSTLEIQRTEQGDSAMYLCASSLSGTGVQETQYFGPGTRLLVL.

The chain couples TRBV10-3 to TRBJ1-3, with D possibly matching TRBD1 (6 bases). The CDR3 spans 14 residues. Germline CDR1 is ENHRY and CDR2 is SYGVKD. V lost 8 bases to trimming and J lost 7 bases, with 18 bases between them. The CDR3 protein is CAIALGQRGNTIYF. CDR3 DNA sequence: TGTGCCATCGCCCTCGGACAGCGAGGTAACACCATATATTTT.

The gene calls are TRBV5-1 and TRBJ2-5, with 11 bases identical to TRBD1. V lost 1 base to trimming and J lost 1 base; unmatched junction nucleotides: 6. In germline, CDR1 is SGHRS, CDR2 YFSETQ. The CDR3 covers 17 residues. CDR3 in amino acids: CASSLLRDRGFQETQYF. CDR3 coding DNA: TGCGCCAGCAGCTTGCTACGGGACAGGGGGTTCCAAGAGACCCAGTACTTC. The whole variable domain, remainder taken from reference TRBV5-1 and TRBJ2-5, is KAGVTQTPRYLIKTRGQQVTLSCSPISGHRSVSWYQQTPGQGLQFLFEYFSETQRNKGNFPGRFSGRQFSNSRSEMNVSTLELGDSALYLCASSLLRDRGFQETQYFGPGTRLLVL.

This rearrangement joins TRBV7-2 to TRBJ1-5, with D unclear. The CDR3 contains 15 residues. Germline values: CDR1 SGHTA, CDR2 FQGNSA. V lost 0 bases to trimming and J lost 4 bases, with 10 bases between them. The CDR3 region is CASSLAEGRNQPQHF. In DNA, the CDR3 is TGTGCCAGCAGCTTAGCGGAGGGAAGGAATCAGCCCCAGCATTTT.

This chain links TRBV2 with TRBJ1-3; D call uncertain. The germline CDR1 and CDR2 sequences are SNHLY and FYNNEI. V lost 4 bases to trimming and J lost 1 base, with 5 bases between them. The CDR3 sequence is 13 residues long. CDR3 amino acids: CASSVSSGNTIYF. Written as DNA, the CDR3 is TGTGCCAGCAGTGTGAGTTCTGGAAACACCATATATTTT. Together with reference TRBV2 and TRBJ1-3, the CDR3 gives the full variable domain: EPEVTQTPSHQVTQMGQEVILRCVPISNHLYFYWYRQILGQKVEFLVSFYNNEISEKSEIFDDQFSVERPDGSNFTLKIRSTKLEDSAMYFCASSVSSGNTIYFGEGSWLTVV.

The chain uses TRBV10-3 and TRBJ1-1; the match to TRBD1 covers 7 bases. This CDR3 is 17 amino acids long. The V gene end was trimmed by 10 bases and the J gene end by 1 base; junction bases not matched to a gene: 18. Per the germline V gene, CDR1 is ENHRY and CDR2 is SYGVKD. The CDR3: CANEVIVLGGRNTEAFF. The DNA for the CDR3 is TGTGCCAACGAAGTCATAGTTTTAGGGGGCAGGAACACTGAAGCTTTCTTT.

The V gene is TRBV9, the J gene TRBJ2-7, with 7 bases lining up with TRBD2. V lost 4 bases, J lost 3 bases, and 10 bases stayed unmatched. CDR3 length: 15 residues. CDR1 is SGDLS, CDR2 YYNGEE, per germline. Here the CDR3 reads CASSPGIAGNYEQYF. Here the CDR3 DNA reads TGTGCCAGCAGCCCCGGAATAGCGGGTAACTACGAGCAGTACTTC. Full variable domain (remainder filled in from reference TRBV9 and TRBJ2-7): DSGVTQTPKHLITATGQRVTLRCSPRSGDLSVYWYQQSLDQGLQFLIQYYNGEERAKGNILERFSAQQFPDLHSELNLSSLELGDSALYFCASSPGIAGNYEQYFGPGTRLTVT.

This clone has a handful of counts. The J gene is TRBJ2-7, the V gene TRBV24-1; D is possibly TRBD1 (6 bases). Germline CDR1 is KGHDR and CDR2 is SFDVKD. Trimming stripped 12 bases from V and 7 bases from J, with 18 bases between. The CDR3 covers 12 residues. Here the CDR3 reads CAVSGEYGEQYF. In DNA, the CDR3 is TGTGCCGTATCAGGGGAGTACGGAGAGCAGTACTTC.

J is TRBJ2-1 and V is TRBV7-3, with 8 bases fitting TRBD1. The CDR3 consists of 15 residues. V shed 5 bases, J shed 7 bases, and the junction held 10 bases outside the gene matches. The germline gives CDR1 SGHTA, CDR2 FQGTGA. The CDR3 nucleotides are TGTGCCAGCAGCGCAGGGGGCGCGGAGTGGAATGAGCAGTTCTTC. Its protein is CASSAGGAEWNEQFF. The full variable domain, rest sourced from reference TRBV7-3 and TRBJ2-1, is GAGVSQTPSNKVTEKGKYVELRCDPISGHTALYWYRQSLGQGPEFLIYFQGTGAADDSGLPNDRFFAVRPEGSVSTLKIQRTERGDSAVYLCASSAGGAEWNEQFFGPGTRLTVL.

The chain carries TRBV29-1 and TRBJ2-3; a weak D match, TRBD2 (5 bases). Trimming removed 4 bases from V and 4 bases from J, with 9 bases in between. Per germline, CDR1 SQVTM and CDR2 ANQGSEA. The CDR3 runs 12 residues. In nucleotides, the CDR3 is TGCAGCGTTGGGAGGCAGCCAGATACGCAGTATTTT. Protein: CSVGRQPDTQYF.

The gene calls are TRBV6-2 or TRBV6-3 and TRBJ2-7, with D perhaps TRBD1 (5 bases). Germline V lookup: CDR1 MNHEY, CDR2 SVGEGT. V was pared by 4 bases and J by 2 bases, with 9 bases between. The CDR3 extends over 13 amino acids. The CDR3 DNA sequence: TGTGCCAGCAGTTTTGACAGTCCCTACGAGCAGTACTTC. Translated, it gives CASSFDSPYEQYF.

The chain couples TRBV10-2 to TRBJ1-4; D remains unclear. Trimming cost V 6 bases and J 5 bases, with 7 bases left between them. Germline V CDR1 and CDR2: WSHSY, SAAADI. The CDR3 totals 12 residues. The CDR3 is CASSDQNEKLFF. CDR3 DNA: TGCGCCAGCAGCGATCAGAATGAAAAACTGTTTTTT.

This chain links TRBV6-6 with TRBJ1-2, with 9 bases that match TRBD1. The germline CDR1 and CDR2 sequences are MNHNY and SVGAGI (reference sequence). This CDR3 comprises 15 residues. With V trimmed by 2 bases and J by 3 bases, 4 bases remained unmatched. The CDR3 DNA is TGTGCCAGCAGTTACCTGACAGGGGGAGACTATGGCTACACCTTC. Translating gives CASSYLTGGDYGYTF.

V and J are TRBV2 and TRBJ1-5; 8 positions match TRBD1. The CDR3 is 15 amino acids. V shed 5 bases and J 4 bases; nucleotides not matched to a gene: 7. From germline, CDR1 is SNHLY and CDR2 FYNNEI. CDR3 sequence reads: CASSRTGPFNQPQHF. The DNA for the CDR3 is TGTGCCAGCAGTCGGACAGGGCCCTTTAATCAGCCCCAGCATTTT.